Sequencing of this T cell receptor (beta chain) was carried out in a study of OX40 agonist ivuxolimab in advanced cancers. About the study: At 0.01 to 10 mg/kg, ivuxolimab was administered intravenously to patients every 2 weeks. With a range of 23 to 79, age averaged about 58 years, and around 83% were male.

Germline V lookup: CDR1 SGHTA, CDR2 FQGNSA. The CDR3 is 12 residues long. V was shortened by 4 bases and J by 5 bases, with 7 bases between the two germline ends. The repertoire was sequenced with immunoSEQ multiplex PCR; TCRdb's copy has only in-frame clones and lacks some. The sample holds roughly 86,000 clones, approximately 91% seen once. The clonotype originates from an adult with an advanced solid tumor such as melanoma, head and neck, liver or kidney cancer. The sequencing used CD4+ or CD8+ T cells sorted from blood, collected in a trial of the OX40 agonist ivuxolimab. The chain employs TRBV7-2 and TRBJ2-3; no definite D call. The CDR3 nucleotides read TGTGCCAGCAGCTACGCAGGAGATACGCAGTATTTT. This translates into CASSYAGDTQYF.